The present T cell receptor beta chain was sequenced within a study of blood T cells in healthy people across ages. Looking at the study overall: About one barcoded beta molecule was captured per two T cells (by template switching). Findings of the study overall: In long-lived donors, naive CD4+ cell counts and diversity exceeded those of aged donors.

The CDR3 runs 15 residues. Germline V gene lookup returns CDR1 KGHSH and CDR2 LQKENI. Trimming took off 6 bases at V and 0 bases at J, with 15 bases between the two ends. About this clonotype: Its specificity is unknown.

Primed by a sample-barcoded 5' primer and a J-beta primer mix, a second PCR proceeded for about 6 to 11 cycles. Using its own MiXCR run on the 5' RACE reads, TCRdb lists one record per CDR3 protein. The repertoire consists of roughly 1.5 million distinct CDR3 sequences, with approximately 43% occurring once and the leading ten covering just over 4%. This TCR came from a woman between 18 and 29 years old in good health. This chain joins TRBV18 and TRBJ2-7, with D possibly being TRBD1 or TRBD2 (6 bases each). Material: blood. CDR3 loop: CASSPLGGGSYEQYF. CDR3 sequence (DNA): TGTGCCAGCTCTCCCCTCGGAGGGGGCTCCTACGAGCAGTACTTC.